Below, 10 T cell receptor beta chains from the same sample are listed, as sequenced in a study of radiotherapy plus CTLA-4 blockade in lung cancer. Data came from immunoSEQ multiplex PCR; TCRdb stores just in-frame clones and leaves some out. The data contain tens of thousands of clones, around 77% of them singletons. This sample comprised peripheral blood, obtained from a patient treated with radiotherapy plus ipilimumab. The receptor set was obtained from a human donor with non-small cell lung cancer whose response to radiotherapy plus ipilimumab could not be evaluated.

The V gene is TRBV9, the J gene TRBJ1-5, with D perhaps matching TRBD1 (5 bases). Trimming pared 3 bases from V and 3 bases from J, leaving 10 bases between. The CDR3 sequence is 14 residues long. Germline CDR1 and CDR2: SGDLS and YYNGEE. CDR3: CASSAGPSNQPQHF. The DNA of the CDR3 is TGTGCCAGCAGCGCAGGGCCCTCCAATCAGCCCCAGCATTTT.

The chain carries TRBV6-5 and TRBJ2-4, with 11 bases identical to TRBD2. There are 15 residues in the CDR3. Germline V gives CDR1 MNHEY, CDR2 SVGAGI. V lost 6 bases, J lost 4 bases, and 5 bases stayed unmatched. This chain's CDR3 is CASRSLAGGKNIQYF. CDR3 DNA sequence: TGTGCCAGCAGGTCTCTAGCGGGAGGAAAAAACATTCAGTACTTC.

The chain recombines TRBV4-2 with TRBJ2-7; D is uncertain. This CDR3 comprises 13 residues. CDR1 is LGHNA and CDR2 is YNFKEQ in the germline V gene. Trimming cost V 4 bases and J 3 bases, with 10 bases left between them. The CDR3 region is CASSLSGGYEQYF. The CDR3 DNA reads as TGTGCCAGCAGCCTTTCCGGCGGCTACGAGCAGTACTTC.

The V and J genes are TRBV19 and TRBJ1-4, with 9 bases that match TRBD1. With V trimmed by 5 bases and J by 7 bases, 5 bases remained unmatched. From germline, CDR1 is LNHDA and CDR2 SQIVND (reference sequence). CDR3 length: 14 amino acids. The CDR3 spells CASSYRGQGEKLFF. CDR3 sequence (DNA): TGTGCCAGTAGTTACAGGGGGCAGGGTGAAAAACTGTTTTTT.

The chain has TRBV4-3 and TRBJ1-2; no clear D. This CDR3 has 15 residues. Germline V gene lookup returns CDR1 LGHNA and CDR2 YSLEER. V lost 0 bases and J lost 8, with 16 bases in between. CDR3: CASSQESSTPGGYTF. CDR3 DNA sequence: TGCGCCAGCAGCCAAGAATCGAGTACCCCGGGAGGCTACACCTTC.

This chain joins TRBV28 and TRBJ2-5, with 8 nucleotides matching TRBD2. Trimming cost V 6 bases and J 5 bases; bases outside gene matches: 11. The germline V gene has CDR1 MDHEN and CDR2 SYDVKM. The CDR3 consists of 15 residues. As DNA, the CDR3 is TGTGCCAGCAGGGGCGGGAGGACGACAAGGGAGACCCAGTACTTC. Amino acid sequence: CASRGGRTTRETQYF.

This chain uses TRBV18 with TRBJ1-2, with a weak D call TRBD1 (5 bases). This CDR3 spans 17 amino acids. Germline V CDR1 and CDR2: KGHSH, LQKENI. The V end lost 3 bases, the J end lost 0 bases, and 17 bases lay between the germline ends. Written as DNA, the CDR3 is TGTGCCAGCTCACCGGAGGGCAGGGCTATAGCTAACTATGGCTACACCTTC. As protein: CASSPEGRAIANYGYTF.

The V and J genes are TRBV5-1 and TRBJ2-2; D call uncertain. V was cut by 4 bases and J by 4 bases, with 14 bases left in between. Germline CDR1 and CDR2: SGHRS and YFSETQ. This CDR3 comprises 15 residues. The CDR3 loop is CASSRMGGVTGELFF. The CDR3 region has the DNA TGCGCCAGCAGCCGGATGGGTGGAGTCACCGGGGAGCTGTTTTTT.

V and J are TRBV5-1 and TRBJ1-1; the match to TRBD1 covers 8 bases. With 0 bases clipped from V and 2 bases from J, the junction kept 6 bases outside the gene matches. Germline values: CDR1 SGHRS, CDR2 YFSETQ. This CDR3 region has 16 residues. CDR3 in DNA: TGCGCCAGCAGCTTGGAACAGGGGGGAATCAACACTGAAGCTTTCTTT. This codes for CASSLEQGGINTEAFF.

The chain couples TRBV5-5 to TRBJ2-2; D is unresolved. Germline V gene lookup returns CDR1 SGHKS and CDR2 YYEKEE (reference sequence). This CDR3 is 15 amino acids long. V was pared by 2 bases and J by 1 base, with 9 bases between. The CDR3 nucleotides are TGTGCCAGCAGCTTCTATACCGAGAACACCGGGGAGCTGTTTTTT. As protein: CASSFYTENTGELFF.